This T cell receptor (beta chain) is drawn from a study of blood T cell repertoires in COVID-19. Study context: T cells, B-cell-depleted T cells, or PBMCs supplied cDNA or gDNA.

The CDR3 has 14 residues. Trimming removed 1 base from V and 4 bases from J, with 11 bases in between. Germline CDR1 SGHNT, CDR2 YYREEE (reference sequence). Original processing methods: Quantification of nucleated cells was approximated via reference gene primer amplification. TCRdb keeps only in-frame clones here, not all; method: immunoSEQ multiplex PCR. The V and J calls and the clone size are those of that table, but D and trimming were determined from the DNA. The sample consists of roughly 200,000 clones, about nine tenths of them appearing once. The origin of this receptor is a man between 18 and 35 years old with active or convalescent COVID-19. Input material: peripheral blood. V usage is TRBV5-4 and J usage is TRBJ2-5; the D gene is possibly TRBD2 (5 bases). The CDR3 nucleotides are TGTGCCAGCAGCTTGAGGGCGGCGGGAGAGACCCAGTACTTC. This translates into CASSLRAAGETQYF.